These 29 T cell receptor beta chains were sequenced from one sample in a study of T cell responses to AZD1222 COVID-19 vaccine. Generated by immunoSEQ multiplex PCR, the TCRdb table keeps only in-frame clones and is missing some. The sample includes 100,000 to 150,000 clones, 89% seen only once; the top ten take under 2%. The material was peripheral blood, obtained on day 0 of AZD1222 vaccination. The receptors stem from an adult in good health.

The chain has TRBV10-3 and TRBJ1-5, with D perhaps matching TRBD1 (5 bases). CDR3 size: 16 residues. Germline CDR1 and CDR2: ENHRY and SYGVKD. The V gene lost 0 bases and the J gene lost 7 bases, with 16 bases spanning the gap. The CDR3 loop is CAISESSREWGQPQHF. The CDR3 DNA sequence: TGTGCCATCAGTGAGTCGAGCCGGGAATGGGGCCAGCCCCAGCATTTT.

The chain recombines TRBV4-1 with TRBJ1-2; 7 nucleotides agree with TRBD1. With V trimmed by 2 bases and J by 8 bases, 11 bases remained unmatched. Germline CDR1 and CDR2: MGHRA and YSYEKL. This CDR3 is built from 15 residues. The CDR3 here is CASSQFDRAAVGYTF. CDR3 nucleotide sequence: TGCGCCAGCAGCCAATTTGACAGGGCGGCGGTAGGCTACACCTTC.

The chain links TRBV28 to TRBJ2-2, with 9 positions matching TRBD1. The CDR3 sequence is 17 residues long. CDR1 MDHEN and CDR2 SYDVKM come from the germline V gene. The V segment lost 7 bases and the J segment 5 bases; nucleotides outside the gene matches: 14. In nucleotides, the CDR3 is TGTGCCAGCACCCCAGTACTGGGGACAGGGTATACCGGGGAGCTGTTTTTT. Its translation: CASTPVLGTGYTGELFF.

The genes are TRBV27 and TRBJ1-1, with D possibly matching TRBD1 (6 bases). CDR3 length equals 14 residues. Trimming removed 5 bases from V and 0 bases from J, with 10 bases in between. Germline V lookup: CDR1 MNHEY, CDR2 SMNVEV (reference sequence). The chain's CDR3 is CASSSRGMNTEAFF. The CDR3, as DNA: TGTGCCAGCAGTAGCAGGGGCATGAACACTGAAGCTTTCTTT.

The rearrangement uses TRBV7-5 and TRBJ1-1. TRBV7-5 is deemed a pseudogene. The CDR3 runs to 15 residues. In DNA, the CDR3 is TGTGCCAGAAGCCCCGGACTCGGGCCGGGCACTGAAGCTTTCTTT. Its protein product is CARSPGLGPGTEAFF.

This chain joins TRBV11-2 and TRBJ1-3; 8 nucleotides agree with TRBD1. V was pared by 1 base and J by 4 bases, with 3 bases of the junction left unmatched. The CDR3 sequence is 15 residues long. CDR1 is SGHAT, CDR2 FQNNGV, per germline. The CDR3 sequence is CASSLVGQGGNTIYF. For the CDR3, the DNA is TGTGCCAGCAGCTTAGTCGGACAGGGAGGAAACACCATATATTTT.

CDR3 DNA sequence: TGTGCCAGCAGCGACATGACAGGGCTTGGTCATGGCTACACCTTC. It is translated as CASSDMTGLGHGYTF. The gene calls are TRBV28 and TRBJ1-2; 7 bases agree with TRBD1. The CDR3 runs 15 residues. Unmatched junction bases numbered 13, after V lost 6 bases and J lost 6 bases. CDR1 and CDR2 from the germline V gene are MDHEN and SYDVKM.

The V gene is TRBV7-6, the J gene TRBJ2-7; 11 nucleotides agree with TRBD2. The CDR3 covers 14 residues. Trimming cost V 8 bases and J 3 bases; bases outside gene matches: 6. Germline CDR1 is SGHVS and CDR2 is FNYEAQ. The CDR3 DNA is TGTGCCAGCGCCGCTAGCGGGAGGTTCTACGAGCAGTACTTC. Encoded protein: CASAASGRFYEQYF. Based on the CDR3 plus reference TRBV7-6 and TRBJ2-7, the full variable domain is GAGVSQSPRYKVTKRGQDVALRCDPISGHVSLYWYRQALGQGPEFLTYFNYEAQQDKSGLPNDRFSAERPEGSISTLTIQRTEQRDSAMYRCASAASGRFYEQYFGPGTRLTVT.

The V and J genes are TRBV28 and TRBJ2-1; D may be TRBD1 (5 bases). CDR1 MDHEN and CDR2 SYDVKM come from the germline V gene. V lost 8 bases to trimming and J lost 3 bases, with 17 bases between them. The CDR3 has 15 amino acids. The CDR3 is CASALGQGLYNEQFF. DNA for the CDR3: TGTGCCAGCGCCCTAGGGCAGGGCCTCTACAATGAGCAGTTCTTC.

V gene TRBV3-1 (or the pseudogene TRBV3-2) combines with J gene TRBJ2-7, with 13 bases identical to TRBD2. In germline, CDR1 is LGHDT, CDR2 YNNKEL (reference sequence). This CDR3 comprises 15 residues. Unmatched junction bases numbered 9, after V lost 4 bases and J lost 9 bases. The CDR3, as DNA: TGTGCCAGCAGCCGAGAGGGACTAGCGGGATCTGCGCAGTACTTC. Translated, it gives CASSREGLAGSAQYF.

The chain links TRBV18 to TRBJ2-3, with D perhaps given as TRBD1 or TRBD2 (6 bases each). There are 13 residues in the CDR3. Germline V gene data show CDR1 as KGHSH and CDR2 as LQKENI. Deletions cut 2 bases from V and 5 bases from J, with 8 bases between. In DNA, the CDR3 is TGTGCCAGCTCACCAGGGGGGCTAGATACGCAGTATTTT. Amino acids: CASSPGGLDTQYF.

CDR3 bases: TGTGCCAGCAGCTTCCTAAGGACAGGGTCTTATGGAAACACCATATATTTT. Translated, it gives CASSFLRTGSYGNTIYF. The gene calls are TRBV13 and TRBJ1-3, with 8 bases fitting TRBD1. Germline CDR1 is PRHDT and CDR2 is FYEKMQ (reference sequence). CDR3 length: 17 residues. Germline trimming cut 3 bases from V and 3 bases from J; bases unmatched to any gene: 10.

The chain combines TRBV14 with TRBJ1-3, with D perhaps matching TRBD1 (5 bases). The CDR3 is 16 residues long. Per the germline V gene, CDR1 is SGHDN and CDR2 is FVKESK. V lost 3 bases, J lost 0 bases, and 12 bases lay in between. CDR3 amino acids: CASSHAGQFSGNTIYF. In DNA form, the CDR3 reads TGTGCCAGCAGCCATGCAGGGCAGTTCTCTGGAAACACCATATATTTT. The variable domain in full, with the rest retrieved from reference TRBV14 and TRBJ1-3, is EAGVTQFPSHSVIEKGQTVTLRCDPISGHDNLYWYRRVMGKEIKFLLHFVKESKQDESGMPNNRFLAERTGGTYSTLKVQPAELEDSGVYFCASSHAGQFSGNTIYFGEGSWLTVV.

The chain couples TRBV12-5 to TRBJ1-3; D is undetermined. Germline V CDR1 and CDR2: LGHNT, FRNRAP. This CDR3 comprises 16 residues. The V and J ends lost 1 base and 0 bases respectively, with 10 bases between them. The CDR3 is CASGLGIASSGNTIYF. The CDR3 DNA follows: TGTGCTAGTGGTTTGGGAATAGCCTCCTCTGGAAACACCATATATTTT.

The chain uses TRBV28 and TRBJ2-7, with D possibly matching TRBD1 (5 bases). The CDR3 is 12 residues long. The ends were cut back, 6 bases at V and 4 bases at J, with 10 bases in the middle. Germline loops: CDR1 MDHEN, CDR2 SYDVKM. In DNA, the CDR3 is TGTGCCAGCAGGTTAGGGGTTTACGAGCAGTACTTC. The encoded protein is CASRLGVYEQYF. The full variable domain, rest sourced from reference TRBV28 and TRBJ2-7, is DVKVTQSSRYLVKRTGEKVFLECVQDMDHENMFWYRQDPGLGLRLIYFSYDVKMKEKGDIPEGYSVSREKKERFSLILESASTNQTSMYLCASRLGVYEQYFGPGTRLTVT.

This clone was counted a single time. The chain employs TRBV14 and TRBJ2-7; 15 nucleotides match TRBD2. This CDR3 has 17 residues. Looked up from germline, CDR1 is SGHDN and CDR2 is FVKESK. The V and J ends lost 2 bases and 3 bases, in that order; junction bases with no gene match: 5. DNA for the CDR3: TGTGCCAGCAGCCAACAATTGGGACTAGCGGGAGGCTACGAGCAGTACTTC. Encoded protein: CASSQQLGLAGGYEQYF.

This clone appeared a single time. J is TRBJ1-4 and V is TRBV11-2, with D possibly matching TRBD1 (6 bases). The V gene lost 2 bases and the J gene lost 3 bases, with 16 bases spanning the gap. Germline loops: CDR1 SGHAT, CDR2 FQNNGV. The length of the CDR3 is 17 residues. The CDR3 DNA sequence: TGTGCCAGCAGCTTATTTGAGGGGGTGAGGTCTAATGAAAAACTGTTTTTT. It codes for CASSLFEGVRSNEKLFF.

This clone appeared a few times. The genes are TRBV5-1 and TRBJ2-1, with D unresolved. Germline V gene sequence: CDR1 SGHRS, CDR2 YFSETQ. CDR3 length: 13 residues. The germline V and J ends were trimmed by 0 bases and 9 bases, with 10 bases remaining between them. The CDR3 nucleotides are TGCGCCAGCAGCTTGGACCCAGTAAGTGAGCAGTTCTTC. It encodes CASSLDPVSEQFF.

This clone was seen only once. CDR3 sequence: CASSLGVSGAFF. Here the CDR3 DNA reads TGTGCCAGCAGCCTCGGTGTGTCCGGAGCTTTCTTT. This chain uses TRBV12-3 or TRBV12-4 with TRBJ1-1; D gene uncertain. The V end was cut by 6 bases, the J end by 10 bases, with 15 bases between. The CDR3 totals 12 residues.

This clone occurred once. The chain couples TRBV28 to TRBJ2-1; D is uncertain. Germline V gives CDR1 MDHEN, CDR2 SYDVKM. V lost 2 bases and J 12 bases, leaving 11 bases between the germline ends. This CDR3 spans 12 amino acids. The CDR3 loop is CASSLNYPAQFF. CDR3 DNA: TGTGCCAGCAGTTTAAACTACCCGGCGCAGTTCTTC.

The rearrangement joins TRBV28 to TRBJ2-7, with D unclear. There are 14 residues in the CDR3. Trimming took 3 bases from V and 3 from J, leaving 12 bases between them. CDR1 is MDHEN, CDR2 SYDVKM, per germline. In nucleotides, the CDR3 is TGTGCCAGCAGTTTGAGGCCCGGATACTACGAGCAGTACTTC. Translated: CASSLRPGYYEQYF.

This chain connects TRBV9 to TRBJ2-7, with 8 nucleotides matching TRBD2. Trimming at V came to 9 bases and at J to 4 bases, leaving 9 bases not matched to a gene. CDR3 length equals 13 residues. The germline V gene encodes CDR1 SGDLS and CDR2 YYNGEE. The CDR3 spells CAIISGSLYEQYF. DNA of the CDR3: TGTGCCATCATAAGCGGGAGTCTGTACGAGCAGTACTTC.

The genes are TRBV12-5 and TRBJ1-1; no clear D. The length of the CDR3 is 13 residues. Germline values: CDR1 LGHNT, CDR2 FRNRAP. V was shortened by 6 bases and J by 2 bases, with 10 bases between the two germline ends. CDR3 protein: CASGEQSNTEAFF. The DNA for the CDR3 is TGTGCTAGTGGGGAACAGAGTAACACTGAAGCTTTCTTT.

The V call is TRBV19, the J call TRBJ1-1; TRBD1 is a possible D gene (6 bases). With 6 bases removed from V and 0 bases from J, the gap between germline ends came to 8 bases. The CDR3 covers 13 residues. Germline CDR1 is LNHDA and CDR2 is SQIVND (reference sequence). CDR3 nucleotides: TGTGCCAGTAGATGGACAGTGAACACTGAAGCTTTCTTT. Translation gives CASRWTVNTEAFF.

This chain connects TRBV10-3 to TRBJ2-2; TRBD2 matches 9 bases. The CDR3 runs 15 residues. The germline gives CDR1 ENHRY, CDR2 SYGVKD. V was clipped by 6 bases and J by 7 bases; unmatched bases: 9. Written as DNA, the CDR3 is TGTGCCATCAGCTCTACTAGCGGGTCCATCGGGGAGCTGTTTTTT. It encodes CAISSTSGSIGELFF.

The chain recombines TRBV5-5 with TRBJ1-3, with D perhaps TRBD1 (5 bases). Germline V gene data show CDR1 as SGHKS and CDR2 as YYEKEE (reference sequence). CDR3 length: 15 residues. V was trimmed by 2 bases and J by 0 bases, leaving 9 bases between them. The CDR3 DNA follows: TGTGCCAGCAGCTTACAGGAGAGCTCTGGAAACACCATATATTTT. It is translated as CASSLQESSGNTIYF.

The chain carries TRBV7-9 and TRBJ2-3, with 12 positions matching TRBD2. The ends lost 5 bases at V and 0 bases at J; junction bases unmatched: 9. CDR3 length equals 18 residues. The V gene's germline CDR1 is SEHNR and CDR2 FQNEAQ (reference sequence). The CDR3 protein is CASSGPGLAGGSTDTQYF. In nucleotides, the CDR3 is TGTGCCAGCAGCGGTCCGGGACTAGCGGGCGGAAGCACAGATACGCAGTATTTT. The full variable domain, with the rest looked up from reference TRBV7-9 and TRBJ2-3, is DTGVSQNPRHKITKRGQNVTFRCDPISEHNRLYWYRQTLGQGPEFLTYFQNEAQLEKSRLLSDRFSAERPKGSFSTLEIQRTEQGDSAMYLCASSGPGLAGGSTDTQYFGPGTRLTVL.

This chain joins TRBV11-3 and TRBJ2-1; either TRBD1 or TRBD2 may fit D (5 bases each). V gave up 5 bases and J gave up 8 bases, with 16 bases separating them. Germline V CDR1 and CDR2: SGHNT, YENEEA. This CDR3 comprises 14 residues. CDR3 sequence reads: CASSVTQGPHEQFF. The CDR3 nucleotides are TGTGCCAGCAGCGTCACCCAGGGACCCCATGAGCAGTTCTTC.

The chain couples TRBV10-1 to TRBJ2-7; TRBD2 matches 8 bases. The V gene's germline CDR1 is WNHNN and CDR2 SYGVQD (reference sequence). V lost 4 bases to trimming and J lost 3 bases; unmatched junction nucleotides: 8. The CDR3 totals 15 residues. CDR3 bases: TGCGCCAGCAGTGGAGATGGGACTAGGGGCTACGAGCAGTACTTC. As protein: CASSGDGTRGYEQYF.